This passage covers 14 T cell receptor beta chains from one sample sequenced in a study of T cell responses to AZD1222 COVID-19 vaccine. Generated by immunoSEQ multiplex PCR, the TCRdb table keeps only in-frame clones and is missing some. In the table there are approximately 50,000 clones, about 80% of which are singletons. Sequenced here: peripheral blood, sampled 28 days after the second AZD1222 dose. Every receptor here comes from an adult who received the AZD1222 COVID-19 vaccine.

The chain carries TRBV10-1 and TRBJ2-3; maybe TRBD1 (6 bases). This CDR3 contains 13 residues. Germline CDR1 reads WNHNN; CDR2 reads SYGVQD (reference sequence). V was clipped by 3 bases and J by 4 bases, with 8 bases between them. As DNA, the CDR3 is TGCGCCAGCAGTGAACAGGGATCAGATACGCAGTATTTT. This translates into CASSEQGSDTQYF.

The chain couples TRBV9 to TRBJ2-3; D is ambiguous. The CDR3 extends over 16 amino acids. The V end was cut by 0 bases, the J end by 2 bases, with 13 bases between. Per the germline V gene, CDR1 is SGDLS and CDR2 is YYNGEE. The CDR3 nucleotides read TGTGCCAGCAGCGTAGTTCAGCGCAGACTCACAGATACGCAGTATTTT. This codes for CASSVVQRRLTDTQYF.

V is TRBV19 and J is TRBJ1-5; 8 bases are a match to TRBD1. This CDR3 is built from 16 residues. Per germline, CDR1 LNHDA and CDR2 SQIVND (reference sequence). The junction had 11 bases not matched to a gene; V was cut back by 6 bases and J by 4 bases. CDR3 bases: TGTGCCAGTAGATCCCTCCAGGGGGCGATGAATCAGCCCCAGCATTTT. Its translation: CASRSLQGAMNQPQHF. Full variable domain (missing parts from reference TRBV19 and TRBJ1-5): DGGITQSPKYLFRKEGQNVTLSCEQNLNHDAMYWYRQDPGQGLRLIYYSQIVNDFQKGDIAEGYSVSREKKESFPLTVTSAQKNPTAFYLCASRSLQGAMNQPQHFGDGTRLSIL.

This sequence joins TRBV18 and TRBJ1-2, with a possible D match to TRBD1 (5 bases). Trimming shortened V by 4 bases and J by 7 bases, and 19 bases separated the two germline ends. CDR1 KGHSH and CDR2 LQKENI come from the germline V gene. This CDR3 comprises 15 residues. CDR3 sequence reads: CASSLTGRDAIGYTF. The CDR3 nucleotides are TGTGCCAGCTCACTAACTGGGAGGGACGCGATTGGCTACACCTTC.

This clone was counted only a few times. This chain joins TRBV28 and TRBJ2-5; no reliable D call. Germline-derived CDR1 and CDR2 are MDHEN and SYDVKM. This CDR3 is 13 amino acids long. Trimming cost V 1 base and J 5 bases, with 8 bases left between them. The CDR3 DNA is TGTGCCAGCAGTTTATCTAGTGCCGAGACCCAGTACTTC. The encoded protein is CASSLSSAETQYF.

The chain links TRBV19 to TRBJ2-1; D not resolved. V was trimmed by 3 bases and J by 5 bases, leaving 5 bases between them. From germline, CDR1 is LNHDA and CDR2 SQIVND (reference sequence). CDR3 size: 12 residues. The CDR3 DNA sequence: TGTGCCAGTAGTATTCTTAACAATGAGCAGTTCTTC. It is translated as CASSILNNEQFF. The entire variable domain, with the rest obtained from reference TRBV19 and TRBJ2-1, is as follows: DGGITQSPKYLFRKEGQNVTLSCEQNLNHDAMYWYRQDPGQGLRLIYYSQIVNDFQKGDIAEGYSVSREKKESFPLTVTSAQKNPTAFYLCASSILNNEQFFGPGTRLTVL.

The rearrangement joins TRBV3-1 (or the pseudogene TRBV3-2) to TRBJ1-6; 11 bases fit TRBD1. The CDR3 has 15 amino acids. Germline CDR1 is LGHDT and CDR2 is YNNKEL (reference sequence). The ends lost 6 bases at V and 9 bases at J; junction bases unmatched: 7. The CDR3 DNA reads TGTGCCAGCAGATCCACCGGGACAGGGGGTTCACCCCTCCACTTT. It codes for CASRSTGTGGSPLHF.

V gene TRBV28 combines with J gene TRBJ1-5, with D perhaps TRBD1 (5 bases). Germline V gene sequence: CDR1 MDHEN, CDR2 SYDVKM. CDR3 size: 16 residues. Trimming removed 4 bases at V and 3 bases at J, with 16 bases between. The CDR3 sequence is CASSSPREGTNQPQHF. The CDR3 region has the DNA TGTGCCAGCAGTTCACCCCGTGAGGGGACCAATCAGCCCCAGCATTTT.

The J gene is TRBJ1-3, the V gene TRBV28; unclear D gene. The length of the CDR3 is 13 residues. Germline lookup yields CDR1 MDHEN and CDR2 SYDVKM. The V gene lost 2 bases and the J gene lost 0 bases, with 2 bases spanning the gap. The CDR3 DNA reads TGTGCCAGCAGTTTAAGCTCTGGAAACACCATATATTTT. Protein product: CASSLSSGNTIYF.

V usage is TRBV19 and J usage is TRBJ1-3; TRBD1 aligns across 7 bases. Germline values: CDR1 LNHDA, CDR2 SQIVND (reference sequence). CDR3 length equals 16 residues. V lost 3 bases, J lost 0 bases, and 5 bases stayed unmatched. CDR3 in amino acids: CASSIRGGLSGNTIYF. CDR3 nucleotides: TGTGCCAGTAGTATCCGAGGGGGCCTCTCTGGAAACACCATATATTTT.

This chain connects TRBV19 to TRBJ2-3; 10 nucleotides agree with TRBD2. The CDR3 is 15 residues long. V gave up 5 bases and J gave up 2 bases; unmatched junction bases: 4. Germline V gene lookup returns CDR1 LNHDA and CDR2 SQIVND (reference sequence). CDR3 nucleotides: TGTGCCAGTAGTCCGGGACTAGCGAACACAGATACGCAGTATTTT. Amino acids: CASSPGLANTDTQYF.

This clone was found once. The gene calls are TRBV27 and TRBJ2-3, with D possibly being TRBD1 or TRBD2 (5 bases each). The V gene lost 8 bases and the J gene lost 7 bases, with 34 bases spanning the gap. The CDR3 extends over 19 amino acids. Germline CDR1 MNHEY, CDR2 SMNVEV (reference sequence). This chain's CDR3 is CASPGSSWVWDLGKNTQYF. DNA for the CDR3: TGTGCCAGCCCCGGGTCATCTTGGGTGTGGGACCTGGGGAAAAATACGCAGTATTTT.

The chain employs TRBV28 and TRBJ1-3; tentative D call: TRBD1 (5 bases). Trimming shortened V by 2 bases and J by 1 base, and 6 bases separated the two germline ends. CDR1 and CDR2 from the germline V gene are MDHEN and SYDVKM. This CDR3 has 14 residues. CDR3 sequence (DNA): TGTGCCAGCAGTTTAGACAGATCTGGAAACACCATATATTTT. The encoded protein is CASSLDRSGNTIYF.

CDR3 nucleotides: TGTGCCAGCATGGGGGGCGGTAATGAAAAACTGTTTTTT. The encoded protein is CASMGGGNEKLFF. The chain joins TRBV2 to TRBJ1-4, with D tentatively TRBD1 (6 bases). With 7 bases removed from V and 4 bases from J, the gap between germline ends came to 10 bases. The germline gives CDR1 SNHLY, CDR2 FYNNEI. The CDR3 extends over 13 amino acids.